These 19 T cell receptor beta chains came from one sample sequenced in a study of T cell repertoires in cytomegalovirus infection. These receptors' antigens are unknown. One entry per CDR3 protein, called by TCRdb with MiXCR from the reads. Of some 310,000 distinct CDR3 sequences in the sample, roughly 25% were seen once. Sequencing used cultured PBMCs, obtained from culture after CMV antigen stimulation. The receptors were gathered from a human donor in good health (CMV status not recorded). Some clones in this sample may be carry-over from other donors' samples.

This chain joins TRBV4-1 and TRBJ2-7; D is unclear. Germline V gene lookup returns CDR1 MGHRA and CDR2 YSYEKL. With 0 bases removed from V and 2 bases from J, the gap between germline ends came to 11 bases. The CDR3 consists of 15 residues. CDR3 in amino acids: CASSQDLVATYEQYF. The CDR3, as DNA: TGCGCCAGCAGCCAAGATCTCGTAGCCACCTACGAGCAGTACTTC.

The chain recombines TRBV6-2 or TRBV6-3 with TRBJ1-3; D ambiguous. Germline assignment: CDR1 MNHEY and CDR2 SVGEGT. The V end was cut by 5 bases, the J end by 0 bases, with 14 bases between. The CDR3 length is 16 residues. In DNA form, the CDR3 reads TGTGCCAGCAGTCGCCGGGTCCCAGACTCTGGAAACACCATATATTTT. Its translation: CASSRRVPDSGNTIYF.

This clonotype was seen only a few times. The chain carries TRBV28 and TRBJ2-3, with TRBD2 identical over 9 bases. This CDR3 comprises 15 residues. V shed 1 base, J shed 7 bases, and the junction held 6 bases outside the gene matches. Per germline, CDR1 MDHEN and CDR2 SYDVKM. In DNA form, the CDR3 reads TGTGCCAGCAGTTTATCTAGTAGCGGGAGTAATACGCAGTATTTT. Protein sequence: CASSLSSSGSNTQYF.

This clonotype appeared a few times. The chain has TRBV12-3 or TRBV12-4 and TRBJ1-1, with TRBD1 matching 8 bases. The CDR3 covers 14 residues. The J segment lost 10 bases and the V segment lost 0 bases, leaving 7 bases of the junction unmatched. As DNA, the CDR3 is TGTGCCAGCAGTTTAGCGTCGACAGGGGTTGGAGCTTTCTTT. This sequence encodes CASSLASTGVGAFF.

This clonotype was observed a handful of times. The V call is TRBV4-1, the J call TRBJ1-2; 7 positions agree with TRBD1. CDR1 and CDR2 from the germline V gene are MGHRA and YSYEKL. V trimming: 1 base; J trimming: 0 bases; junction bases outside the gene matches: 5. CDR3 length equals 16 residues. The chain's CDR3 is CASSQGQGPPNYGYTF. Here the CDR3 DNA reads TGCGCCAGCAGCCAAGGACAGGGTCCCCCTAACTATGGCTACACCTTC.

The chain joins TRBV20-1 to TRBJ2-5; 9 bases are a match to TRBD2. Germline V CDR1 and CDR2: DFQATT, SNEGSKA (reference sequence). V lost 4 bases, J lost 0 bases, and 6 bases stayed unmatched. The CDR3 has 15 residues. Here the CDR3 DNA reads TGCAGTGCTACCGGGCAGCGGGAGGACCAAGAGACCCAGTACTTC. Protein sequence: CSATGQREDQETQYF.

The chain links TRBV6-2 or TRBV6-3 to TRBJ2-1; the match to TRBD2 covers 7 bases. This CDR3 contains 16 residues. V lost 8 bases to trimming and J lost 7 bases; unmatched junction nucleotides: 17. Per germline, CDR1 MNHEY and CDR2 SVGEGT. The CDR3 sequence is CASGTGPGRGGNEQFF. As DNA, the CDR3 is TGTGCCAGCGGTACGGGACCTGGACGCGGGGGTAATGAGCAGTTCTTC.

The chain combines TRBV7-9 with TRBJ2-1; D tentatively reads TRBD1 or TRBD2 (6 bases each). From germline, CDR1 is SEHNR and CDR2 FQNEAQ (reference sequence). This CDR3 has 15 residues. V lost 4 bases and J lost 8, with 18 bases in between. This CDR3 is CASSSPVAEGDEQFF. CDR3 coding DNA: TGTGCCAGCAGCTCCCCTGTAGCGGAGGGGGATGAGCAGTTCTTC.

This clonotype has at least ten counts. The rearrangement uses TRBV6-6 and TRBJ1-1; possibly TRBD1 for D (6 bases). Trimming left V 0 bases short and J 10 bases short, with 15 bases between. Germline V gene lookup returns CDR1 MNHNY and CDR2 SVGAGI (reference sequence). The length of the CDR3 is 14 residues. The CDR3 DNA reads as TGTGCCAGCAGTTACTCGACGGGGGGCGTACGAGCTTTCTTT. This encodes CASSYSTGGVRAFF.

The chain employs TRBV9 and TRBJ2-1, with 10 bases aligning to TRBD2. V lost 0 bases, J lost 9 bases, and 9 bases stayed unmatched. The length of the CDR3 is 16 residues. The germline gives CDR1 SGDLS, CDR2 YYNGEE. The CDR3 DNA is TGTGCCAGCAGCGTAGGGCCAGCGGGAGGGAAGGGTGAGCAGTTCTTC. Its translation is CASSVGPAGGKGEQFF.

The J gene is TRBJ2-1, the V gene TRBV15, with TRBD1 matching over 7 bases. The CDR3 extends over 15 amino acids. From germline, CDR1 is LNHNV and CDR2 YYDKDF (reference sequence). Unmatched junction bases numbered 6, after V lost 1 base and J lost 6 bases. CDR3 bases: TGTGCCACCAGCAGAGCTCCCACAGGGGCCAATGAGCAGTTCTTC. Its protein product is CATSRAPTGANEQFF. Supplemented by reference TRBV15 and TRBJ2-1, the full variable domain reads DAMVIQNPRYQVTQFGKPVTLSCSQTLNHNVMYWYQQKSSQAPKLLFHYYDKDFNNEADTPDNFQSRRPNTSFCFLDIRSPGLGDTAMYLCATSRAPTGANEQFFGPGTRLTVL.

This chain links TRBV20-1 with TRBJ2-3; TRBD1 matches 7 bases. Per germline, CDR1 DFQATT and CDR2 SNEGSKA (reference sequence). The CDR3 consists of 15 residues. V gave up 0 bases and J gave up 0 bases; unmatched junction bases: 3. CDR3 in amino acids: CSARDPGQSTDTQYF. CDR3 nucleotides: TGCAGTGCTAGAGATCCGGGACAGAGCACAGATACGCAGTATTTT.

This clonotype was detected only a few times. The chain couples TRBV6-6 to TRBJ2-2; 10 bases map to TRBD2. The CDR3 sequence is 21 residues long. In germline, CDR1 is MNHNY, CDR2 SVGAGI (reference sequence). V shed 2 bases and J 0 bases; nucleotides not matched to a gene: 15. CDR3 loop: CASSYGRLAGVIYPNTGELFF. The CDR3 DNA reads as TGTGCCAGCAGTTACGGTCGGCTAGCGGGAGTAATCTATCCGAACACCGGGGAGCTGTTTTTT.

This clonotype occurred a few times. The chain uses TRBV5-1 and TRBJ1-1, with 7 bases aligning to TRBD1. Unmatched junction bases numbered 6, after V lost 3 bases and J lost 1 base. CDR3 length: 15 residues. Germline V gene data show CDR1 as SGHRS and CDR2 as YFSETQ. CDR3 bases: TGCGCCAGCAGCTGGAGACAGGGCGGGAACACTGAAGCTTTCTTT. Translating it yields CASSWRQGGNTEAFF.

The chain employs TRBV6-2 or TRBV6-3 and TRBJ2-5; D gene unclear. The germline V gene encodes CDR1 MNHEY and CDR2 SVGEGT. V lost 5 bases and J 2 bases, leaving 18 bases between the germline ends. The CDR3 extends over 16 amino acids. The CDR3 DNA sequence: TGTGCCAGCAGTCCCCTAACTATGCTCCGGCAAGAGACCCAGTACTTC. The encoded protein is CASSPLTMLRQETQYF.

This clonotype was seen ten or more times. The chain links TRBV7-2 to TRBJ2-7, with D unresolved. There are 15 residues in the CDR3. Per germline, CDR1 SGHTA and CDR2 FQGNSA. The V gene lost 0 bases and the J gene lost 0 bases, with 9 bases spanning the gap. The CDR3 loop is CASSLALLSSYEQYF. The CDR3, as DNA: TGTGCCAGCAGCTTAGCTCTCCTGAGCTCCTACGAGCAGTACTTC.

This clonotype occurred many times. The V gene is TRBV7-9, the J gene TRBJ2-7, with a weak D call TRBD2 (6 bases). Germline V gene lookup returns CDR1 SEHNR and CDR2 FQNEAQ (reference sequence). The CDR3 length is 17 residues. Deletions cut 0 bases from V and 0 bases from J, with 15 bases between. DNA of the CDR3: TGTGCCAGCAGCTTAGCTAGGGGCGGGATTTTCTCCTACGAGCAGTACGTC. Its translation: CASSLARGGIFSYEQYV.

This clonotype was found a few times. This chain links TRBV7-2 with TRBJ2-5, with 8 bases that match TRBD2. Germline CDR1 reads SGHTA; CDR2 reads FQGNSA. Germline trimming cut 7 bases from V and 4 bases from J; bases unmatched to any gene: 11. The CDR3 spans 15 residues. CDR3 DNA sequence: TGTGCCAGCAAACATAGCGGGACGCAGGGAGAGACCCAGTACTTC. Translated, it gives CASKHSGTQGETQYF.

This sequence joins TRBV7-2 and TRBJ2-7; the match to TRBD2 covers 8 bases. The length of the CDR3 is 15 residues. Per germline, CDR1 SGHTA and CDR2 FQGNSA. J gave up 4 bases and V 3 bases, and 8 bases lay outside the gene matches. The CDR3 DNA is TGTGCCAGCAGCTTGTTAGCGGGAAACGATTACGAGCAGTACTTC. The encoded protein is CASSLLAGNDYEQYF.